This T cell receptor beta chain comes out of a study of T cell changes during pregnancy in multiple sclerosis. This clone was observed a few times. Using immunoSEQ multiplex PCR, the repertoire was profiled, and TCRdb retains in-frame clones only, with some absent. The sample yields some 80,000 clones, nearly 95% seen once. The V end was cut by 1 base, the J end by 5 bases, with 8 bases between. CDR3 length equals 13 residues. CDR1 and CDR2 from the germline V gene are SEHNR and FQNEAQ (reference sequence). This chain links TRBV7-9 with TRBJ2-5, with D tentatively TRBD2 (5 bases). This TCR was sampled from a female donor with multiple sclerosis, enrolled in a pregnancy study. The source was CD4+ T cells from peripheral blood mononuclear cells, collected after pregnancy. The CDR3 protein is CASSLDGIETQYF. As DNA, the CDR3 is TGTGCCAGCAGCTTAGACGGGATTGAGACCCAGTACTTC.